The present entry profiles one T cell receptor beta chain with its context. This clone's antigen is unknown. The record has no base qualities; no much larger clone is one base away. The sample belongs to a study of OX40 agonist ivuxolimab in advanced cancers. Concerning the study at large: The costimulatory receptor OX40 (CD134) was targeted by ivuxolimab, a fully human IgG2 agonistic monoclonal antibody. Patients were allowed to have had prior anti-PD-1, anti-PD-L1 or anti-CTLA-4 therapy, and 30% to 40% of the dose-escalation patients had previously received checkpoint inhibitors. Partial responses occurred in three dose-escalation patients, of whom one had hepatocellular carcinoma and two had cutaneous melanoma. The point of sequencing TCRbeta in the periphery was to test whether ivuxolimab changed TCR sequence diversity and drove clonal T-cell expansion. Of the roughly 50 dose-escalation patients, hepatocellular carcinoma was present in some 19, melanoma in roughly 15, renal cell carcinoma in 9 and head and neck cancer in 9. Intravenous ivuxolimab was administered to patients every 2 weeks at six dose levels: 0.01, 0.1, 0.3, 1.5, 3 and 10 mg/kg. The monotherapy dose-escalation portion (N ≈ 50 patients) of the phase I ivuxolimab trial is reported in the paper. In the dose-escalation cohort, 82.7% of patients were male, and the mean age was around 60 years, with a range of about 20 to 90. The full study reports these points: Clonal expansion of both CD4+ and CD8+ blood T cells was observed from baseline to week 6 at doses 0.1 to 3.0 mg/kg. Partial responders in the 0.1-3.0 mg/kg groups had among the lowest normalized peripheral clonal expansion, especially among CD8+ T cells. The antigen specificity of the peripheral T cells that underwent clonal expansion was not determined. After ivuxolimab, CD8+ T cells had more expanded clones than CD4+ T cells on average. Low levels of normalized T-cell clonal expansion were also seen in some nonresponding patients.

Patients with a history of autoimmune disease or receiving systemic immunosuppression were excluded from the trial. Peripheral blood for TCR sequencing was collected from all dose cohorts at baseline, on cycle 4 day 1, and on cycle 7 day 1. Samples were obtained from an open-label, multicenter, first-in-human phase I dose-escalation trial of ivuxolimab. The trial enrolled adults with locally advanced or metastatic head and neck squamous cell, hepatocellular, melanoma or renal cell carcinoma. Before TCR sequencing, CD4+ T cells and CD8+ T cells were sorted from peripheral blood as separate populations. The CDR3 holds 14 amino acids from the cysteine to the phenylalanine. CDR3 DNA is the only sequence kept; it has 42 bases, read in frame from the first base. Trimming accounts for 6 bases at V and 4 bases at J, while the number of junction bases matched to no gene is 6. The germline V gene sets CDR1 to MDHEN and CDR2 to SYDVKM.

Genomic DNA was extracted from sorted cells for sequencing of the TCRbeta CDR3 region. TCRbeta CDR3 regions were sequenced using the immunoSEQ Assay. TCRdb took this table from immuneACCESS and kept in-frame rearrangements with V and J called. Such tables lack part of the clones; where checked against another copy, unresolved V genes explain under half of the gap, and the rest is unexplained. The sample table holds more than 15,000 clones, of which 78% were seen once. The ten top clones hold roughly 28% of the sample. The sequence is built from TRBV28 and TRBJ1-3, and 7 junctional nucleotides match TRBD1. This material consisted of CD4+ or CD8+ T cells sorted from blood, taken in a trial of the OX40 agonist ivuxolimab. The clonotype comes from an adult with an advanced solid tumor such as melanoma, head and neck, liver or kidney cancer. The DNA reads TGTGCCAGCAGGCCTACAGGGGAAGGAAACACCATATATTTT. Translated, it gives CASRPTGEGNTIYF.